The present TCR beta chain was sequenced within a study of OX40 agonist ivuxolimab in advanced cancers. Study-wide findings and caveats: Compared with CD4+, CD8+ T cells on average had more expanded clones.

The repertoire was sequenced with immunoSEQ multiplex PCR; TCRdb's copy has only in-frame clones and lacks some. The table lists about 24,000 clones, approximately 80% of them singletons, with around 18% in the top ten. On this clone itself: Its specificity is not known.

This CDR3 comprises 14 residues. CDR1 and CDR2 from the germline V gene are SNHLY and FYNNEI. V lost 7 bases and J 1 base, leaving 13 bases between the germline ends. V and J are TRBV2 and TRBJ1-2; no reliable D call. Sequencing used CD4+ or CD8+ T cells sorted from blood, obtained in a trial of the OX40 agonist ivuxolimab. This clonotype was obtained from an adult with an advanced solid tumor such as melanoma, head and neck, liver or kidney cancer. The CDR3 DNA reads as TGTGCCAGCAACCTGGACCCTCGTAACTATGGCTACACCTTC. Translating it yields CASNLDPRNYGYTF.